Sequencing of this TCR beta chain was carried out in a study of OX40 agonist ivuxolimab in advanced cancers. Across the whole study: Prior anti-PD-1, anti-PD-L1 or anti-CTLA-4 therapy was allowed; 35% to 40% had some.

This CDR3 has 13 amino acids. Unmatched junction bases numbered 8, after V lost 3 bases and J lost 8 bases. CDR1 is GTSNPN and CDR2 is SVGIG in the germline V gene (reference sequence). Autoimmune disease history or systemic immunosuppression meant exclusion. Using immunoSEQ multiplex PCR, the repertoire was profiled, and TCRdb retains in-frame clones only, with some absent. The sample carries roughly 86,000 clones, 80% to 95% recorded once. General study points: Partly responding patients at 0.1-3.0 mg/kg showed some of the smallest clonal expansion. In a subset of nonresponders, normalized T-cell clonal expansion was also low.

Concerning this clone itself: Its antigen is undetermined.

This TCR derives from an adult with an advanced solid tumor such as melanoma, head and neck, liver or kidney cancer. The chain links TRBV30 to TRBJ1-2, with 8 bases identical to TRBD1. The sample was CD4+ or CD8+ T cells sorted from blood, taken in a trial of the OX40 agonist ivuxolimab. The CDR3 loop is CAWSPQGGQGYTF. DNA of the CDR3: TGTGCCTGGAGCCCACAGGGGGGGCAAGGCTACACCTTC.